Listed here are 17 T cell receptor beta chains from one sample, sequenced in a study of cytomegalovirus exposure and HLA in healthy donors. PCR employed 60 Vbeta and 13 Jbeta primers. Here immunoSEQ multiplex PCR was the method, and the copy in TCRdb shows in-frame clones only, minus some. In the table there are about 120,000 clones, 81% of which are singletons. Sequencing was done on a sample of PBMCs. Receptors were obtained from a woman aged 25 to 45 in good health and CMV-seronegative.

This rearrangement joins TRBV7-8 to TRBJ2-4, with 10 bases fitting TRBD1. This CDR3 region has 14 residues. V shed 4 bases and J 6 bases; nucleotides not matched to a gene: 3. From germline, CDR1 is SGHVS and CDR2 FQNEAQ. CDR3 coding DNA: TGTGCCAGCAGCTCCGGGGACAGGGGAAACATTCAGTACTTC. Its translation is CASSSGDRGNIQYF.

This chain uses TRBV5-1 with TRBJ2-1; unclear D gene. Trimming cost V 4 bases and J 5 bases, with 7 bases left between them. This CDR3 has 12 amino acids. Germline assignment: CDR1 SGHRS and CDR2 YFSETQ. The CDR3 sequence is CASSPPNNEQFF. Written as DNA, the CDR3 is TGCGCCAGCAGCCCCCCCAACAATGAGCAGTTCTTC.

This clone was found a few times. The chain combines TRBV7-3 with TRBJ2-1; 8 bases line up with TRBD2. The CDR3 covers 13 residues. Germline V lookup: CDR1 SGHTA, CDR2 FQGTGA. V was clipped by 0 bases and J by 8 bases; unmatched bases: 0. CDR3 region: CASSLTRGDEQFF. CDR3 bases: TGTGCCAGCAGCTTAACGCGGGGGGATGAGCAGTTCTTC.

A few counts support this clone. This sequence joins TRBV4-2 and TRBJ1-4, with TRBD1 identical over 11 bases. The CDR3 is 16 amino acids. Germline CDR1 and CDR2: LGHNA and YNFKEQ. With 0 bases clipped from V and 7 bases from J, the junction kept 4 bases outside the gene matches. The CDR3 DNA follows: TGTGCCAGCAGCCAAGAAACCGGGACAGGGGGTGAAAAACTGTTTTTT. Translated, it gives CASSQETGTGGEKLFF.

V is TRBV4-2 and J is TRBJ2-2; 10 bases map to TRBD1. CDR3 length: 16 residues. Per the germline V gene, CDR1 is LGHNA and CDR2 is YNFKEQ. V shed 0 bases, J shed 6 bases, and the junction held 4 bases outside the gene matches. Here the CDR3 DNA reads TGTGCCAGCAGCCAAGACCCCGGGACAGGGGCCGGGGAGCTGTTTTTT. This sequence encodes CASSQDPGTGAGELFF.

This rearrangement joins TRBV14 to TRBJ2-1; D ambiguous. The CDR3 has 14 amino acids. The V gene lost 0 bases and the J gene lost 6 bases, with 9 bases spanning the gap. The V gene's germline CDR1 is SGHDN and CDR2 FVKESK. This chain's CDR3 is CASSQDLSSNEQFF. The CDR3 DNA is TGTGCCAGCAGCCAAGATCTGAGTAGCAATGAGCAGTTCTTC. Together with reference TRBV14 and TRBJ2-1, the CDR3 gives the full variable domain: EAGVTQFPSHSVIEKGQTVTLRCDPISGHDNLYWYRRVMGKEIKFLLHFVKESKQDESGMPNNRFLAERTGGTYSTLKVQPAELEDSGVYFCASSQDLSSNEQFFGPGTRLTVL.

This clone came up a few times. The chain links TRBV15 to TRBJ2-7, with D uncertain. Germline CDR1 is LNHNV and CDR2 is YYDKDF (reference sequence). This CDR3 has 12 residues. Trimming pared 3 bases from V and 4 bases from J, leaving 7 bases between. DNA of the CDR3: TGTGCCACCAGCAGGCTCGGGTACGAGCAGTACTTC. Its translation: CATSRLGYEQYF. The full variable domain, its missing parts supplied by reference TRBV15 and TRBJ2-7, is DAMVIQNPRYQVTQFGKPVTLSCSQTLNHNVMYWYQQKSSQAPKLLFHYYDKDFNNEADTPDNFQSRRPNTSFCFLDIRSPGLGDTAMYLCATSRLGYEQYFGPGTRLTVT.

The chain uses TRBV5-5 and TRBJ1-2; no definite D call. This CDR3 comprises 14 residues. Germline CDR1 SGHKS, CDR2 YYEKEE (reference sequence). The ends were cut back, 0 bases at V and 0 bases at J, with 6 bases in the middle. CDR3 amino acids: CASSLDGTNYGYTF. The CDR3 region has the DNA TGTGCCAGCAGCTTGGATGGCACTAACTATGGCTACACCTTC.

The chain is built from TRBV28 and TRBJ2-7, with 7 positions matching TRBD1. The germline gives CDR1 MDHEN, CDR2 SYDVKM. The CDR3 runs 12 residues. Unmatched junction bases numbered 1, after V lost 6 bases and J lost 2 bases. For the CDR3, the DNA is TGTGCCAGCAGACAGGGGCCCTACGAGCAGTACTTC. Translating it yields CASRQGPYEQYF. The variable domain in full, with the rest retrieved from reference TRBV28 and TRBJ2-7, is DVKVTQSSRYLVKRTGEKVFLECVQDMDHENMFWYRQDPGLGLRLIYFSYDVKMKEKGDIPEGYSVSREKKERFSLILESASTNQTSMYLCASRQGPYEQYFGPGTRLTVT.

This clone occurred once. This rearrangement joins TRBV27 to TRBJ2-1; 7 bases are shared with TRBD2. CDR3 size: 16 residues. CDR1 and CDR2 (germline): MNHEY, SMNVEV (reference sequence). After removal of 5 bases from V and 4 bases from J, the junction contained 11 bases not matched to a gene. The CDR3 DNA reads as TGTGCCAGCAGTCGGTTGCGGGAGTCCCCTTACAATGAGCAGTTCTTC. It translates to CASSRLRESPYNEQFF.

The chain carries TRBV18 and TRBJ2-3; 8 bases fit TRBD1. The germline CDR1 and CDR2 sequences are KGHSH and LQKENI. The length of the CDR3 is 14 residues. The ends lost 7 bases at V and 3 bases at J; junction bases unmatched: 6. In DNA, the CDR3 is TGTGCCAGCTTTTTCACAGGGGGGACAGATACGCAGTATTTT. This sequence encodes CASFFTGGTDTQYF.

This CDR3 is CASSPGLAETQYF. Written as DNA, the CDR3 is TGTGCCAGCAGCCCCGGGCTAGCGGAGACCCAGTACTTC. The chain has TRBV7-2 and TRBJ2-5, with D perhaps TRBD2 (6 bases). V shed 5 bases and J shed 5 bases, with 12 bases lying between them. Germline CDR1 reads SGHTA; CDR2 reads FQGNSA. There are 13 residues in the CDR3.

This chain joins TRBV7-9 and TRBJ2-3, with TRBD2 matching over 8 bases. V lost 5 bases to trimming and J lost 4 bases; unmatched junction nucleotides: 5. The CDR3 is 14 amino acids. Germline-derived CDR1 and CDR2 are SEHNR and FQNEAQ (reference sequence). For the CDR3, the DNA is TGTGCCAGCAGCCCACCCGGGGGGGCAGATACGCAGTATTTT. As protein: CASSPPGGADTQYF.

The genes are TRBV28 and TRBJ1-6, with D hard to call. The germline V and J ends were trimmed by 5 bases and 8 bases, with 7 bases remaining between them. CDR1 MDHEN and CDR2 SYDVKM come from the germline V gene. The CDR3 consists of 12 residues. The CDR3 protein is CASSRVDSPLHF. The DNA for the CDR3 is TGTGCCAGCAGTAGAGTAGATTCACCCCTCCACTTT.

This clone was seen once. The V gene is TRBV7-8, the J gene TRBJ1-4; D remains ambiguous. Germline lookup yields CDR1 SGHVS and CDR2 FQNEAQ. This CDR3 spans 15 amino acids. Between the trimmed V and J ends, which lost 4 bases and 8 bases, there was a span of 17 bases. The CDR3, as DNA: TGTGCCAGCAGCTCTCTCGGACTGAGTTCGGAAAAACTGTTTTTT. This sequence encodes CASSSLGLSSEKLFF.

This clone has only a few counts. This chain connects TRBV10-3 to TRBJ2-7, with TRBD1 matching 11 bases. V was pared by 9 bases and J by 4 bases, with 8 bases of the junction left unmatched. The CDR3 has 14 amino acids. Germline V CDR1 and CDR2: ENHRY, SYGVKD. The CDR3 bases are TGTGCCATTGCCGGGACAGGGGGAAGGTACGAGCAGTACTTC. Translation: CAIAGTGGRYEQYF.

The chain is built from TRBV5-1 and TRBJ2-3; D may be TRBD2 (5 bases). V lost 1 base and J 2 bases, leaving 8 bases between the germline ends. This CDR3 contains 14 residues. The V gene's germline CDR1 is SGHRS and CDR2 YFSETQ. The CDR3 loop is CASSLFGNTDTQYF. In DNA, the CDR3 is TGCGCCAGCAGCTTGTTCGGGAACACAGATACGCAGTATTTT.